The 27 T cell receptor beta chains below all came from one sample that was sequenced in a study of regulatory T cells in long-lasting Graves disease. Time point defined: persistent/refractory GD, antithyroid drugs over 5 years with positive TRAb. With RNA extracted from PBMCs as input, the TCR library was made. Arm-PCR of CDR3 regions and iRepertoire HTBI primers were used to build TCR beta libraries. TCRdb re-derived calls from the multiplex PCR reads in MiXCR, one entry per CDR3 protein. Here the sample spans 350,000 to 450,000 distinct CDR3 sequences, around a fifth being singletons. The starting material was peripheral blood mononuclear cells (PBMCs), obtained when the disease was refractory, from a patient treated with antithyroid drugs. The receptors come from a female donor with Graves disease.

Ten or more counts support this clonotype. The chain links TRBV2 to TRBJ1-1, with D perhaps TRBD1 (5 bases). The CDR3 has 13 residues. CDR1 SNHLY and CDR2 FYNNEI come from the germline V gene. V was cut by 6 bases and J by 4 bases, with 12 bases left in between. The CDR3 DNA is TGTGCCAGCAGGGCAGGGTGGGGCACTGAAGCTTTCTTT. Translating gives CASRAGWGTEAFF.

The chain is built from TRBV3-1 and TRBJ1-6; D ambiguous. Germline V lookup: CDR1 LGHDT, CDR2 YNNKEL (reference sequence). V was pared by 3 bases and J by 0 bases, with 12 bases between. The CDR3 covers 17 residues. The CDR3 sequence: CASSHRGQVSYNSPLHF. The CDR3 nucleotides are TGTGCCAGCAGCCACCGAGGGCAGGTCTCCTATAATTCACCCCTCCACTTT.

This chain connects TRBV19 to TRBJ2-1, with TRBD2 matching 13 bases. The CDR3 has 17 residues. J lost 3 bases, V lost 5 bases, and 7 bases had no gene match. Germline CDR1 and CDR2: LNHDA and SQIVND (reference sequence). The DNA for the CDR3 is TGTGCCAGTAGTGGTCGGACTAGCGGGAGTTTCTACAATGAGCAGTTCTTC. Protein product: CASSGRTSGSFYNEQFF.

This clonotype was detected only a few times. This CDR3 is CASSSRDRGGEQYF. The CDR3, as DNA: TGTGCCAGCAGTTCCCGGGACAGGGGGGGCGAGCAGTACTTC. The chain joins TRBV27 to TRBJ2-7; 11 positions match TRBD1. V shed 4 bases and J 6 bases; nucleotides not matched to a gene: 5. This CDR3 comprises 14 residues. Germline V lookup: CDR1 MNHEY, CDR2 SMNVEV (reference sequence).

The rearrangement links TRBV10-2 to TRBJ2-7, with D possibly called TRBD1 or TRBD2 (5 bases each). The germline gives CDR1 WSHSY, CDR2 SAAADI. The CDR3 sequence is 11 residues long. V was pared by 8 bases and J by 11 bases, with 16 bases between. The CDR3, as DNA: TGCGCCAGCTCGATCGGGGCCGAAGAGTACTTC. Its translation: CASSIGAEEYF.

Many counts were recorded for this clonotype. The rearrangement uses TRBV27 and TRBJ1-1, with unresolved D. V was pared by 5 bases and J by 4 bases, with 11 bases between. The CDR3 consists of 13 residues. Germline-derived CDR1 and CDR2 are MNHEY and SMNVEV (reference sequence). This CDR3 reads CASSHDGGTEAFF. The CDR3 DNA reads as TGTGCCAGCAGTCATGATGGAGGCACTGAAGCTTTCTTT.

This clonotype was found a few times. This rearrangement joins TRBV29-1 to TRBJ1-5; perhaps TRBD1 as D (5 bases). Germline V lookup: CDR1 SQVTM, CDR2 ANQGSEA. Trimming shortened V by 4 bases and J by 4 bases, and 11 bases separated the two germline ends. The CDR3 is 13 residues long. In nucleotides, the CDR3 is TGCAGCGTTGCCAGGGAATTGAATCAGCCCCAGCATTTT. This sequence encodes CSVARELNQPQHF. Full variable domain (outside the CDR3, taken from reference TRBV29-1 and TRBJ1-5): SAVISQKPSRDICQRGTSLTIQCQVDSQVTMMFWYRQQPGQSLTLIATANQGSEATYESGFVIDKFPISRPNLTFSTLTVSNMSPEDSSIYLCSVARELNQPQHFGDGTRLSIL.

On this clonotype: Since a much larger clone is just one base distant, this may be a read error. CDR3 DNA: TGTGCCAGCAGCGGGTGGAGCTCCTACGAGCAGTACTTC. Its protein product is CASSGWSSYEQYF. The genes are TRBV13 and TRBJ2-7; D not certain. Germline loops: CDR1 PRHDT, CDR2 FYEKMQ (reference sequence). The CDR3 spans 13 residues. Between the trimmed V and J ends, which lost 5 bases and 0 bases, there was a span of 8 bases.

There are a few counts of this clonotype. The rearrangement links TRBV7-9 to TRBJ2-7; no definite D call. Germline V lookup: CDR1 SEHNR, CDR2 FQNEAQ (reference sequence). The germline V and J ends were trimmed by 5 bases and 3 bases, with 11 bases remaining between them. There are 13 residues in the CDR3. Written as DNA, the CDR3 is TGTGCCAGCAGCCACCGAAACAACTACGAGCAGTACTTC. The encoded protein is CASSHRNNYEQYF. The full variable domain, in which reference TRBV7-9 and TRBJ2-7 provide the parts outside the CDR3, is DTGVSQNPRHKITKRGQNVTFRCDPISEHNRLYWYRQTLGQGPEFLTYFQNEAQLEKSRLLSDRFSAERPKGSFSTLEIQRTEQGDSAMYLCASSHRNNYEQYFGPGTRLTVT.

This clonotype has a count of ten or more. The rearrangement uses TRBV2 and TRBJ2-7, with D possibly being TRBD1 (5 bases). CDR3 length: 14 amino acids. Trimming took off 4 bases at V and 4 bases at J, with 14 bases between the two ends. CDR1 is SNHLY and CDR2 is FYNNEI in the germline V gene. The CDR3 here is CASSGLQGWYEQYF. In DNA, the CDR3 is TGTGCCAGCAGTGGTCTCCAGGGTTGGTACGAGCAGTACTTC. Based on the CDR3 plus reference TRBV2 and TRBJ2-7, the full variable domain is EPEVTQTPSHQVTQMGQEVILRCVPISNHLYFYWYRQILGQKVEFLVSFYNNEISEKSEIFDDQFSVERPDGSNFTLKIRSTKLEDSAMYFCASSGLQGWYEQYFGPGTRLTVT.

This clonotype was counted many times. The chain has TRBV2 and TRBJ1-5; D is undetermined. The CDR3 is made up of 15 amino acids. V was pared by 7 bases and J by 0 bases, with 13 bases between. The germline V gene encodes CDR1 SNHLY and CDR2 FYNNEI. The CDR3 protein is CASKQSSNSNQPQHF. DNA of the CDR3: TGTGCCAGCAAACAGTCCTCGAATAGCAATCAGCCCCAGCATTTT.

This clonotype appeared many times. V is TRBV6-1 and J is TRBJ1-4, with D tentatively TRBD1 (5 bases). Germline loops: CDR1 MNHNS, CDR2 SASEGT. Trimming left V 5 bases short and J 1 base short, with 11 bases between. The CDR3 length is 15 residues. The CDR3 spells CASSNGGETNEKLFF. CDR3 in DNA: TGTGCCAGCAGTAATGGGGGGGAAACTAATGAAAAACTGTTTTTT.

The table lists this clonotype with many counts. The V call is TRBV6-5, the J call TRBJ2-7; 13 bases align to TRBD2. V was clipped by 4 bases and J by 4 bases; unmatched bases: 4. Germline loops: CDR1 MNHEY, CDR2 SVGAGI. The CDR3 has 15 amino acids. CDR3 bases: TGTGCCAGCAGTTTCCTGACTAGCGGGAGGTACGAGCAGTACTTC. Encoded protein: CASSFLTSGRYEQYF.

The chain employs TRBV6-1 and TRBJ1-4; 9 nucleotides line up with TRBD1. The CDR3 length is 15 residues. With V trimmed by 5 bases and J by 8 bases, 9 bases remained unmatched. Germline CDR1 and CDR2: MNHNS and SASEGT. The CDR3 DNA sequence: TGTGCCAGCAGTATTCCGGGACAGGGTGGAGAAAAACTGTTTTTT. Protein: CASSIPGQGGEKLFF.

In regard to this clonotype: The conserved phenylalanine or tryptophan is not found at the CDR3 terminus, so this likely reflects a read error. CDR3 sequence: CASSQDLGGAVENTEAFL. In DNA, the CDR3 is TGTGCCAGCAGCCAAGATTTGGGGGGGGCTGTGGAGAACACTGAAGCTTTCCTT. This chain joins TRBV3-1 and TRBJ1-1; the D gene is possibly TRBD1 (6 bases). V lost 0 bases and J lost 1, with 18 bases in between. Looked up from germline, CDR1 is LGHDT and CDR2 is YNNKEL (reference sequence). This CDR3 contains 18 residues.

This clonotype came up many times. CDR3 amino acids: CSVGTGDTGELFF. In DNA form, the CDR3 reads TGCAGCGTTGGGACAGGGGACACCGGGGAGCTGTTTTTT. The chain recombines TRBV29-1 with TRBJ2-2; 9 positions agree with TRBD1. The trim removed 4 bases at V and 3 bases at J, leaving 0 bases unmatched. The germline gives CDR1 SQVTM, CDR2 ANQGSEA. This CDR3 is 13 amino acids long.

The V call is TRBV6-5, the J call TRBJ2-7, with D perhaps matching TRBD1 (5 bases). CDR1 and CDR2 from the germline V gene are MNHEY and SVGAGI. The CDR3 has 16 residues. Trimming shortened V by 2 bases and J by 3 bases, and 17 bases separated the two germline ends. Here the CDR3 DNA reads TGTGCCAGCAGTTACCCCCAGGGCCGAACCATCTACGAGCAGTACTTC. Translated, it gives CASSYPQGRTIYEQYF.

This clonotype was recorded at least ten times. The CDR3 DNA follows: TGTGCCATCAGTGAGACTAGCGGGAGCCACGAGCAGTACTTC. Residues: CAISETSGSHEQYF. The V gene is TRBV10-3, the J gene TRBJ2-7; 11 bases fit TRBD2. Trimming took 2 bases from V and 5 from J; bases not matched to a gene: 2. This CDR3 is 14 amino acids long. CDR1 and CDR2 from the germline V gene are ENHRY and SYGVKD.

This sequence joins TRBV5-1 and TRBJ2-3; D gene ambiguous. Germline assignment: CDR1 SGHRS and CDR2 YFSETQ. The CDR3 length is 13 residues. V lost 0 bases, J lost 4 bases, and 6 bases lay in between. The chain's CDR3 is CASSLDPADTQYF. Written as DNA, the CDR3 is TGCGCCAGCAGCTTGGACCCGGCAGATACGCAGTATTTT.

The J gene is TRBJ1-6, the V gene TRBV6-1; 7 bases align to TRBD1. Germline CDR1 reads MNHNS; CDR2 reads SASEGT. V lost 4 bases and J lost 10; bases outside the gene matches: 7. CDR3 size: 14 residues. The DNA for the CDR3 is TGTGCCAGCAGTGGACAGGGAAATTGGTCACCCCTCCACTTT. Its protein is CASSGQGNWSPLHF.

This clonotype showed up many times. The rearrangement uses TRBV7-9 and TRBJ1-2, with 9 positions matching TRBD1. The CDR3 sequence is 15 residues long. The germline V gene encodes CDR1 SEHNR and CDR2 FQNEAQ (reference sequence). Trimming took 4 bases from V and 4 from J; bases not matched to a gene: 7. CDR3 nucleotides: TGTGCCAGCAGCTCACGGGACAGGGCGATCTATGGCTACACCTTC. Its protein product is CASSSRDRAIYGYTF.

The chain links TRBV6-1 to TRBJ1-2, with TRBD1 as a possible D gene (6 bases). There are 13 residues in the CDR3. Deletions cut 7 bases from V and 7 bases from J, with 16 bases between. Germline V gene lookup returns CDR1 MNHNS and CDR2 SASEGT. CDR3: CASKIPGVRGYTF. In nucleotides, the CDR3 is TGTGCCAGCAAAATCCCAGGGGTACGTGGCTACACCTTC.

This chain's CDR3 is CASSLGGSRQPQHF. DNA of the CDR3: TGTGCCAGCAGCTTGGGAGGGTCACGCCAGCCCCAGCATTTT. This chain uses TRBV5-4 with TRBJ1-5, with D uncertain. The V gene lost 0 bases and the J gene lost 7 bases, with 11 bases spanning the gap. The CDR3 is made up of 14 amino acids. Germline-derived CDR1 and CDR2 are SGHNT and YYREEE (reference sequence).

This clonotype was detected ten times or more. The genes are TRBV7-2 and TRBJ2-7; D unclear. Germline loops: CDR1 SGHTA, CDR2 FQGNSA. The CDR3 sequence is 13 residues long. Trimming cost V 2 bases and J 2 bases, with 7 bases left between them. CDR3 region: CASSLLPAYEQYF. In DNA, the CDR3 is TGTGCCAGCAGCTTACTGCCGGCCTACGAGCAGTACTTC.

The sample holds one count of this clonotype. The chain uses TRBV3-1 and TRBJ2-5; D is undetermined. Germline values: CDR1 LGHDT, CDR2 YNNKEL (reference sequence). Trimming left V 4 bases short and J 4 bases short, with 7 bases between. This CDR3 is built from 12 residues. As DNA, the CDR3 is TGTGCCAGCAGCCGGGCACCAGAGACCCAGTACTTC. This sequence encodes CASSRAPETQYF.

This clonotype was observed a handful of times. The J gene is TRBJ2-7, the V gene TRBV4-1, with D unresolved. Germline CDR1 is MGHRA and CDR2 is YSYEKL. There are 13 residues in the CDR3. Between the trimmed V and J ends, which lost 3 bases and 1 base, there was a span of 7 bases. The CDR3 loop reads CASSQVQSYEQYF. The CDR3 DNA is TGCGCCAGCAGCCAGGTGCAATCCTACGAGCAGTACTTC.

This clonotype has at least ten counts. V usage is TRBV15 and J usage is TRBJ1-1, with 7 bases matching TRBD1. Germline V lookup: CDR1 LNHNV, CDR2 YYDKDF (reference sequence). The trim removed 6 bases at V and 2 bases at J, leaving 12 bases unmatched. This CDR3 is built from 16 residues. DNA of the CDR3: TGTGCCACCAGTCCTTACTCCGGGACAGTAAACACTGAAGCTTTCTTT. Translating gives CATSPYSGTVNTEAFF.